Presented here are 29 T cell receptor beta chains from one specimen sequenced in a study of cytomegalovirus exposure and HLA in healthy donors. PCR amplification relied on 60 Vbeta primers (plus 13 Jbeta primers). The repertoire was sequenced with immunoSEQ multiplex PCR; TCRdb's copy has only in-frame clones and lacks some. The top ten hold less than 3.5% of the sample, which has some 180,000 clones, around 77% seen once. Sequenced: PBMCs. Receptors originate from a woman aged 30 to 39 in good health and CMV-seronegative.

The chain combines TRBV10-3 with TRBJ2-3; D not certain. Trimming left V 5 bases short and J 0 bases short, with 18 bases between. The CDR3 totals 17 residues. The V gene's germline CDR1 is ENHRY and CDR2 SYGVKD. The CDR3 protein is CAISHQVQVSSTDTQYF. The CDR3 DNA follows: TGTGCCATCAGTCATCAGGTCCAGGTCTCTAGCACAGATACGCAGTATTTT.

With respect to this clone: The junction departs from germline at one end; a sequencing error may be responsible. This chain joins TRBV7-9 and TRBJ2-1; a weak D match, TRBD2 (8 bases). The CDR3 runs 16 residues. Germline loops: CDR1 SEHNR, CDR2 FQNEAQ (reference sequence). The CDR3 protein is CSSSLGGGGSVGEQFF. The CDR3 DNA follows: TGTTCCAGCAGCTTAGGGGGCGGGGGGAGCGTGGGTGAGCAGTTCTTC.

CDR3 bases: TGTGCCAGCAGTAATCAGGCGGGGAACTATGGCTACACCTTC. This codes for CASSNQAGNYGYTF. This chain links TRBV6-1 with TRBJ1-2; D unclear. Germline-derived CDR1 and CDR2 are MNHNS and SASEGT. This CDR3 has 14 amino acids. Trimming took off 5 bases at V and 2 bases at J, with 12 bases between the two ends.

Written as DNA, the CDR3 is TGTGCCAGCAGCCCTGGACAGGGGGCGGTCGGGGAGCTGTTTTTT. This encodes CASSPGQGAVGELFF. This sequence joins TRBV7-9 and TRBJ2-2; TRBD1 aligns across 11 bases. The CDR3 sequence is 15 residues long. The trim removed 5 bases at V and 7 bases at J, leaving 6 bases unmatched. Per the germline V gene, CDR1 is SEHNR and CDR2 is FQNEAQ (reference sequence). Variable domain in full (rest from reference TRBV7-9 and TRBJ2-2): DTGVSQNPRHKITKRGQNVTFRCDPISEHNRLYWYRQTLGQGPEFLTYFQNEAQLEKSRLLSDRFSAERPKGSFSTLEIQRTEQGDSAMYLCASSPGQGAVGELFFGEGSRLTVL.

The gene calls are TRBV19 and TRBJ2-3, with a weak D call TRBD1 (5 bases). Germline assignment: CDR1 LNHDA and CDR2 SQIVND (reference sequence). This CDR3 is 13 amino acids long. Trimming took off 2 bases at V and 4 bases at J, with 7 bases between the two ends. CDR3 DNA: TGTGCCAGTAGTATAAGGGGCCCAGATACGCAGTATTTT. Translation gives CASSIRGPDTQYF.

The chain has TRBV7-3 and TRBJ2-3; 12 positions match TRBD1. V lost 6 bases to trimming and J lost 4 bases; unmatched junction nucleotides: 8. Germline lookup yields CDR1 SGHTA and CDR2 FQGTGA. This CDR3 comprises 16 residues. DNA of the CDR3: TGTGCCAGCAGATCCGGGACAGGGGGCACCTCAGATACGCAGTATTTT. Translated, it gives CASRSGTGGTSDTQYF.

The gene calls are TRBV7-2 and TRBJ2-7; maybe TRBD2 (5 bases). The CDR3 length is 13 residues. V was pared by 5 bases and J by 4 bases, with 12 bases between. Germline CDR1 SGHTA, CDR2 FQGNSA. For the CDR3, the DNA is TGTGCCAGCAGCCCTCATACTAGGTACGAGCAGTACTTC. It specifies CASSPHTRYEQYF.

The rearrangement links TRBV5-8 to TRBJ2-7; 10 bases are a match to TRBD1. V lost 4 bases and J lost 3; bases outside the gene matches: 1. Per germline, CDR1 SGHTS and CDR2 YDEGEE. The CDR3 spans 13 residues. CDR3 sequence: CASSRDRGYEQYF. In DNA, the CDR3 is TGTGCCAGCAGCAGGGACAGGGGCTACGAGCAGTACTTC.

This rearrangement joins TRBV6-5 to TRBJ2-3; TRBD1 matches 9 bases. The germline gives CDR1 MNHEY, CDR2 SVGAGI. CDR3 size: 16 residues. After removal of 4 bases from V and 2 bases from J, the junction contained 7 bases not matched to a gene. CDR3 residues: CASSLSQGAPTDTQYF. DNA of the CDR3: TGTGCCAGCAGTTTATCACAGGGGGCCCCCACAGATACGCAGTATTTT.

V is TRBV7-9 and J is TRBJ2-5; TRBD2 is a possible D gene (7 bases). This CDR3 spans 15 amino acids. CDR1 is SEHNR and CDR2 is FQNEAQ in the germline V gene (reference sequence). Trimming pared 5 bases from V and 2 bases from J, leaving 15 bases between. The CDR3 spells CASSPWGGLQETQYF. CDR3 DNA: TGTGCCAGCAGCCCCTGGGGGGGGCTACAAGAGACCCAGTACTTC.

This chain connects TRBV5-1 to TRBJ2-7, with 7 positions matching TRBD1. From germline, CDR1 is SGHRS and CDR2 YFSETQ. V was clipped by 4 bases and J by 4 bases; unmatched bases: 2. This CDR3 contains 12 residues. The CDR3 loop is CASSTGEYEQYF. DNA for the CDR3: TGCGCCAGCAGCACAGGGGAGTACGAGCAGTACTTC.

V is TRBV11-2 and J is TRBJ2-1; TRBD1 aligns across 8 bases. Germline V CDR1 and CDR2: SGHAT, FQNNGV. Trimming at V came to 5 bases and at J to 2 bases, leaving 17 bases not matched to a gene. This CDR3 has 19 amino acids. The CDR3 loop reads CASSGTDRVRPAPYNEQFF. The CDR3 DNA sequence: TGTGCCAGCAGCGGAACGGACAGGGTTAGGCCTGCGCCCTACAATGAGCAGTTCTTC.

This clone was seen only once. V gene TRBV5-1 combines with J gene TRBJ1-1; no clear D. V lost 4 bases and J lost 0, with 19 bases in between. This CDR3 is built from 17 residues. Germline CDR1 reads SGHRS; CDR2 reads YFSETQ. The CDR3 region has the DNA TGCGCCAGCAGCCTGTCGTGGGGAGGAGGGCTGAACACTGAAGCTTTCTTT. This sequence encodes CASSLSWGGGLNTEAFF.

The chain carries TRBV4-1 and TRBJ1-2; D is perhaps TRBD1 (5 bases). The germline V gene has CDR1 MGHRA and CDR2 YSYEKL. The length of the CDR3 is 15 residues. The germline V and J ends were trimmed by 1 base and 7 bases, with 16 bases remaining between them. The CDR3 loop is CASSQVRGFLLGYTF. CDR3 nucleotide sequence: TGCGCCAGCAGCCAAGTTAGGGGCTTCCTCCTTGGCTACACCTTC.

The CDR3 spells CASSPTFPTRSGNTIYF. The CDR3, as DNA: TGTGCCAGCTCACCCACCTTTCCCACACGCTCTGGAAACACCATATATTTT. The chain recombines TRBV18 with TRBJ1-3; unclear D gene. This CDR3 region has 17 residues. CDR1 is KGHSH, CDR2 LQKENI, per germline. The ends were cut back, 3 bases at V and 0 bases at J, with 15 bases in the middle.

This rearrangement joins TRBV15 to TRBJ1-4, with D unclear. Trimming stripped 2 bases from V and 0 bases from J, with 4 bases between. Germline V gene lookup returns CDR1 LNHNV and CDR2 YYDKDF (reference sequence). This CDR3 has 14 residues. CDR3 in amino acids: CATSRLATNEKLFF. CDR3 in DNA: TGTGCCACCAGCAGACTAGCAACTAATGAAAAACTGTTTTTT.

For the CDR3, the DNA is TGTGCCAGTCGGGACAGGGTTAACGAGCAGTACTTC. Its translation is CASRDRVNEQYF. This sequence joins TRBV2 and TRBJ2-7; 9 nucleotides line up with TRBD1. This CDR3 spans 12 amino acids. Trimming at V came to 9 bases and at J to 5 bases, leaving 5 bases not matched to a gene. Per the germline V gene, CDR1 is SNHLY and CDR2 is FYNNEI.

The gene calls are TRBV10-3 and TRBJ2-1; TRBD2 agrees at 9 bases. V was clipped by 0 bases and J by 7 bases; unmatched bases: 19. Germline V gives CDR1 ENHRY, CDR2 SYGVKD. The CDR3 covers 20 residues. The CDR3 here is CAISESAGKGGTSRWNEQFF. The CDR3 DNA is TGTGCCATCAGTGAGTCAGCGGGAAAAGGTGGGACTAGCAGGTGGAATGAGCAGTTCTTC.

This sequence joins TRBV9 and TRBJ2-7; 10 bases are a match to TRBD2. CDR3 size: 14 residues. With 4 bases clipped from V and 6 bases from J, the junction kept 7 bases outside the gene matches. From germline, CDR1 is SGDLS and CDR2 YYNGEE. The CDR3 DNA reads TGTGCCAGCAGCCTTAGCGGGGGGCCAGGCGAGCAGTACTTC. This encodes CASSLSGGPGEQYF.

The genes are TRBV6-1 and TRBJ1-2; tentative D call: TRBD1 (5 bases). Germline lookup yields CDR1 MNHNS and CDR2 SASEGT. The CDR3 runs to 14 residues. Trimming removed 8 bases from V and 4 bases from J, with 17 bases in between. CDR3 amino acids: CASSSPGQSYGYTF. CDR3 DNA sequence: TGTGCCAGCTCCTCCCCAGGGCAGAGCTATGGCTACACCTTC.

The CDR3 DNA is TGTGCCAGCAGTTACGGGACAGGGGCAGATACGCAGTATTTT. Encoded protein: CASSYGTGADTQYF. V gene TRBV6-6 combines with J gene TRBJ2-3; TRBD1 agrees at 10 bases. V lost 2 bases and J lost 4; bases outside the gene matches: 0. The CDR3 length is 14 residues. The germline gives CDR1 MNHNY, CDR2 SVGAGI (reference sequence).

The rearrangement uses TRBV5-6 and TRBJ2-3, with D maybe TRBD2 (6 bases). V was clipped by 2 bases and J by 0 bases, with 16 bases between them. The germline CDR1 and CDR2 sequences are SGHDT and YYEEEE. CDR3 length: 17 residues. The CDR3 coding sequence is TGTGCCAGCAGCTTAATAGCGGCATACATAAGCACAGATACGCAGTATTTT. As protein: CASSLIAAYISTDTQYF.

This clone occurred once. This chain joins TRBV18 and TRBJ1-2, with D possibly matching TRBD1 (6 bases). The CDR3 is made up of 14 amino acids. The germline gives CDR1 KGHSH, CDR2 LQKENI. Trimming left V 0 bases short and J 7 bases short, with 12 bases between. The CDR3 coding sequence is TGTGCCAGCTCACCACCGTACAGGGCCGCTGGCTACACCTTC. Encoded protein: CASSPPYRAAGYTF.

In regard to this clone: One end of the junction varies from germline; a read error may be responsible. This chain joins TRBV27 and TRBJ2-7; 10 nucleotides match TRBD2. The CDR3 is 17 residues long. Germline V CDR1 and CDR2: MNHEY, SMNVEV (reference sequence). The CDR3 loop is CASSPMFPSGSSHEQYF. CDR3 DNA sequence: TGTGCCAGCAGTCCCATGTTCCCTAGCGGGAGCTCCCACGAGCAGTACTTC.

V is TRBV30 and J is TRBJ1-1, with 8 bases fitting TRBD1. V trimming: 5 bases; J trimming: 7 bases; junction bases outside the gene matches: 0. Germline V gives CDR1 GTSNPN, CDR2 SVGIG (reference sequence). This CDR3 is 10 amino acids long. CDR3 region: CAWGQGEAFF. CDR3 DNA sequence: TGTGCCTGGGGACAGGGTGAAGCTTTCTTT.

This clone was detected once. This chain links TRBV2 with TRBJ1-2, with TRBD1 as a possible D gene (6 bases). V was trimmed by 11 bases and J by 6 bases, leaving 22 bases between them. CDR3 length equals 14 residues. Germline V gives CDR1 SNHLY, CDR2 FYNNEI. The DNA of the CDR3 is TGTGCCGTGAGACAGGCGGCGGGCGTCGATGGCTACACCTTC. Translation: CAVRQAAGVDGYTF.

The rearrangement uses TRBV5-1 and TRBJ1-1; tentative D call: TRBD1 (6 bases). CDR3 size: 15 residues. Germline V lookup: CDR1 SGHRS, CDR2 YFSETQ. The V and J ends lost 0 bases and 8 bases respectively, with 17 bases between them. The CDR3 sequence is CASSLEGGGLEEAFF. The CDR3 nucleotides are TGCGCCAGCAGCTTGGAAGGGGGGGGCCTAGAGGAAGCTTTCTTT.

This clone appeared once. The J gene is TRBJ2-2, the V gene TRBV28, with 7 bases that match TRBD1. Germline CDR1 reads MDHEN; CDR2 reads SYDVKM. The CDR3 extends over 15 amino acids. Trimming took 6 bases from V and 5 from J; bases not matched to a gene: 9. The CDR3 DNA is TGTGCCAGCAGGCCCGACAGGGAAGGGACCGGGGAGCTGTTTTTT. Encoded protein: CASRPDREGTGELFF. The whole variable domain, remainder taken from reference TRBV28 and TRBJ2-2, is DVKVTQSSRYLVKRTGEKVFLECVQDMDHENMFWYRQDPGLGLRLIYFSYDVKMKEKGDIPEGYSVSREKKERFSLILESASTNQTSMYLCASRPDREGTGELFFGEGSRLTVL.

A few counts support this clone. V is TRBV18 and J is TRBJ1-3; D is perhaps TRBD1 (6 bases). CDR3 size: 16 residues. V was cut by 4 bases and J by 1 base, with 14 bases left in between. Per germline, CDR1 KGHSH and CDR2 LQKENI. This CDR3 is CASSQSTTGSGNTIYF. The CDR3 nucleotides read TGTGCCAGCTCACAGTCTACTACAGGGTCTGGAAACACCATATATTTT.